What follows describes a single T cell receptor beta chain. This receptor's antigen is unknown. A read error is possible here, since a much larger clone lies one base away. The instrument given in TCRdb is Illumina HiSeq 2000. TCR beta chain libraries were generated by multiplex PCR amplification. The amplified TCR beta chain products were analyzed by high-throughput sequencing. The raw public data were reprocessed by TCRdb itself: fastp quality trimming at Q25, MiXCR clonotype calling, in-frame beta chains only. Each record represents a unique CDR3 protein, reported with the most common genes and DNA among its rows. The sample contains 200,000 to 250,000 distinct CDR3 sequences, roughly a third of them found a single time. The top ten hold over 3.5% of the sample. Lymph node samples were obtained from the axillary draining lymph nodes of breast cancer patients. These data belong to a study of breast tumors, draining lymph nodes, adjacent tissues listed by TCRdb under 2016. Looking at the study overall: Breast cancer patients provided tumor, adjacent nontumor tissue and axillary lymph nodes, and the study compared the TCR beta repertoires across these three sources. In human breast cancer, the study set out to evaluate how tumor, surrounding tissue and draining lymph node repertoires relate to one another and whether T cells may move between these sites.

Study-level results and caveats: T-cell repertoire diversity in tumors was found to be lower than in lymph nodes but higher than in nontumor tissue, and preferential V and J gene usage was observed. A scenario in which most tumor T cells derive from the lymph node and then expand within tumor tissue was judged to be consistent with the data. The conclusion that tumor T cells originate in lymph nodes was presented as consistent with a hypothesis rather than as directly demonstrated. Tumor and nontumor tissue repertoires were found to be significantly more similar in luminal-like than in basal-like breast cancer.

Reading from cysteine to phenylalanine, the CDR3 counts 13 amino acids. Only the CDR3 part of the read is kept: 39 bases, read in frame from the first base. The CDR1 and CDR2 encoded by the germline V gene are MNHEY and SVGAGI. V loses 7 bases of germline sequence and J loses 6 bases, and the interval between the two ends is 13 bases. This chain is built from TRBV6-5 and TRBJ1-5; a tentative D match to TRBD1 spans 5 bases. The material sequenced was axillary lymph node tissue. The TCR originated in a female donor with breast cancer. Some clones in this sample may be carry-over from other donors' samples. The CDR3 protein is CASTDKVGQPQHF. The nucleotide sequence is given as TGTGCCAGCACGGACAAGGTAGGTCAGCCCCAGCATTTT.